The present entry profiles one T cell receptor beta chain with its context. The antigen this receptor binds is unknown. Per-base qualities were not stored, and no clone one base away is much larger. The data were taken from a study of blood T cell repertoires in COVID-19 (TCRdb year 2020). For the study in its entirety: Samples covering the acute and convalescent phases of COVID-19 were provided by collaborators in the United States, Italy and Spain. The material from the prospective study consisted of cDNA or gDNA derived from T cells, B-cell-depleted T cells, or PBMCs. Subjects who had been exposed to COVID-19, were actively infected with it, or had recovered from it provided the deeply sampled blood TCRbeta repertoires that made up the dataset. The repertoires were released in a freely available public database meant as a resource for research on the immune response to SARS-CoV-2. Samples were obtained from the ongoing ImmuneRACE study (first 160 participants) and from over 1,000 subjects provided by 6 global collaborators. A de-identified subject ID, COVID-19 status, age in years and sex were almost always included in the sample metadata. HLA class I and class II types, where available, came from metadata supplied by the sample provider rather than from assay-based typing. On the study overall, not on this receptor specifically: The amount of clinical and demographic metadata varied by source and participant and was provided uncurated.

CDR1 and CDR2, per the germline V gene, are SNHLY and FYNNEI. V loses 6 bases of germline sequence and J loses 2 bases, and the interval between the two ends is 11 bases. The CDR3 numbers 13 residues from cysteine through phenylalanine. Kept here is only the CDR3 DNA, which spans 39 bases and is read in frame from base 1. TCRbeta CDR3 regions were amplified from genomic DNA by means of the immunoSEQ Assay, a bias-controlled multiplex PCR. The study's processing was this. The number of nucleated cells in each sample was estimated from the amplification of reference gene primers within the assay. To quantify the absolute abundance of each unique TCRbeta CDR3 rearrangement, sequence reads were collapsed and filtered. For each sample, productive Simpson clonality was calculated by taking the square root of Simpson's diversity index across productive rearrangements. TCRdb provides this immuneACCESS table in a form limited to in-frame rearrangements. Some clones are lacking; in checked studies, under half of them reflect an unresolved V gene, and why the rest are absent is not known. The V and J calls and clone size are taken from that table; D and trimming were inferred from the DNA. Within this sample are about 90,000 clones, with 75% to 85% of them counted one time only. The leading ten clones occupy around 10% of the sample.

Each collaborating institution followed its own protocols to collect whole blood in K2EDTA tubes. For TCRbeta analysis, collaborators shipped samples in one of three forms: frozen whole blood, isolated PBMCs, or DNA extracted from either of those sample types. This TCR derives from a woman between 65 and 79 years old with acute or convalescent COVID-19. The sequenced material came from peripheral blood. The rearrangement joined TRBV2 to TRBJ2-7, with the D gene too uncertain to name. The nucleotide sequence reads as follows: TGTGCCAGCAGAACCGACACCACCTACGAGCAGTACTTC. Its protein reads: CASRTDTTYEQYF.